The 28 T cell receptor beta chains below come from one sample, sequenced in a study of cytomegalovirus exposure and HLA in healthy donors. A multiplex PCR was run with 60 Vbeta primers and 13 Jbeta primers. Libraries were prepared by immunoSEQ multiplex PCR; TCRdb keeps only in-frame clonotypes and omits some of them. The sample carries roughly 140,000 clones, around 9.6% recorded once. The sample taken for sequencing was PBMCs. The receptor set was obtained from a male donor in good health and CMV-seronegative.

The chain combines TRBV21-1 with TRBJ2-3; TRBD1, the D gene given by the table, was not confirmed from the DNA. TRBV21-1 has pseudogene status. This CDR3 region has 15 residues. The CDR3: CASSKDGRDTNTQYF. Here the CDR3 DNA reads TGTGCCAGCAGCAAAGACGGAAGGGACACCAATACGCAGTATTTT.

This clone has more than one count but fewer than ten. The chain has TRBV7-6 and TRBJ2-5; TRBD2 aligns across 9 bases. CDR1 is SGHVS and CDR2 is FNYEAQ in the germline V gene. The CDR3 totals 17 residues. V lost 3 bases and J lost 2; bases outside the gene matches: 10. DNA of the CDR3: TGTGCCAGCAGCTTCTCTAGCGGGGAAACCCGTCAAGAGACCCAGTACTTC. Translation: CASSFSSGETRQETQYF.

The rearrangement uses TRBV27 and TRBJ1-1; weak D call: TRBD1 (6 bases). V lost 6 bases and J 3 bases, leaving 14 bases between the germline ends. Germline V gene data show CDR1 as MNHEY and CDR2 as SMNVEV (reference sequence). The CDR3 totals 14 residues. The CDR3 here is CASSQGSRYTEAFF. In DNA, the CDR3 is TGTGCCAGCAGCCAGGGGAGTAGGTACACTGAAGCTTTCTTT.

The V gene is TRBV19, the J gene TRBJ2-2; 7 nucleotides agree with TRBD1. V was pared by 3 bases and J by 7 bases, with 2 bases of the junction left unmatched. Germline-derived CDR1 and CDR2 are LNHDA and SQIVND (reference sequence). This CDR3 region has 13 residues. The CDR3 sequence is CASSIQGDGELFF. CDR3 sequence (DNA): TGTGCCAGTAGTATCCAGGGGGACGGGGAGCTGTTTTTT.

This clone was observed a few times. V usage is TRBV27 and J usage is TRBJ2-7; 7 positions agree with TRBD2. CDR3 length: 13 residues. V lost 2 bases and J lost 6; bases outside the gene matches: 4. The germline CDR1 and CDR2 sequences are MNHEY and SMNVEV (reference sequence). CDR3 in DNA: TGTGCCAGCAGTTTAGCGGGAGAGGGCGAGCAGTACTTC. Translation: CASSLAGEGEQYF.

This clone was seen a few times. The chain has TRBV5-1 and TRBJ2-2; D possibly corresponds to TRBD2 (6 bases). Looked up from germline, CDR1 is SGHRS and CDR2 is YFSETQ. Trimming removed 1 base from V and 7 bases from J, with 11 bases in between. This CDR3 contains 14 residues. The CDR3 spells CASSLIGGIGELFF. The CDR3 nucleotides are TGCGCCAGCAGCTTGATCGGGGGAATCGGGGAGCTGTTTTTT.

The chain carries TRBV28 and TRBJ2-7; the D is unclear. The CDR3 length is 12 residues. Germline CDR1 is MDHEN and CDR2 is SYDVKM. V was shortened by 9 bases and J by 0 bases, with 9 bases between the two germline ends. CDR3 sequence reads: CASGRPSYEQYF. The DNA of the CDR3 is TGTGCCAGTGGCCGCCCCTCCTACGAGCAGTACTTC.

The chain employs TRBV28 and TRBJ2-6, with 7 positions matching TRBD1. The CDR3 consists of 16 residues. J was trimmed by 2 bases and V by 6 bases; bases with no gene match: 7. Germline V lookup: CDR1 MDHEN, CDR2 SYDVKM. For the CDR3, the DNA is TGTGCCAGCAGGCGAACCGACAGGGCTGGGGCCAACGTCCTGACTTTC. Translated: CASRRTDRAGANVLTF.

The V gene is TRBV2, the J gene TRBJ1-5; 7 bases agree with TRBD1. Germline assignment: CDR1 SNHLY and CDR2 FYNNEI. After removal of 9 bases from V and 3 bases from J, the junction contained 5 bases not matched to a gene. The CDR3 consists of 13 residues. CDR3 nucleotides: TGTGCCAGTGGGACAGACTACAATCAGCCCCAGCATTTT. Translation gives CASGTDYNQPQHF. Variable domain in full (rest from reference TRBV2 and TRBJ1-5): EPEVTQTPSHQVTQMGQEVILRCVPISNHLYFYWYRQILGQKVEFLVSFYNNEISEKSEIFDDQFSVERPDGSNFTLKIRSTKLEDSAMYFCASGTDYNQPQHFGDGTRLSIL.

The gene calls are TRBV12-5 and TRBJ2-1, with TRBD2 identical over 10 bases. This CDR3 comprises 15 residues. The junction had 5 bases not matched to a gene; V was cut back by 5 bases and J by 4 bases. The germline CDR1 and CDR2 sequences are LGHNT and FRNRAP. CDR3 sequence reads: CASGPTSGEYNEQFF. The CDR3 coding sequence is TGTGCTAGTGGTCCCACTAGCGGGGAGTACAATGAGCAGTTCTTC.

This rearrangement joins TRBV9 to TRBJ2-2; TRBD1 might be the D (5 bases). This CDR3 contains 17 residues. Germline V gene data show CDR1 as SGDLS and CDR2 as YYNGEE. Trimming took 0 bases from V and 0 from J, leaving 12 bases between them. The chain's CDR3 is CASSVDRRQSNTGELFF. CDR3 coding DNA: TGTGCCAGCAGCGTAGACAGGCGTCAATCGAACACCGGGGAGCTGTTTTTT.

This chain links TRBV7-3 with TRBJ1-2; 7 nucleotides align to TRBD1. V shed 8 bases, J shed 2 bases, and the junction held 2 bases outside the gene matches. There are 12 residues in the CDR3. Looked up from germline, CDR1 is SGHTA and CDR2 is FQGTGA. As DNA, the CDR3 is TGTGCCAGCGCGGACAGGAACTATGGCTACACCTTC. This codes for CASADRNYGYTF. Complete variable domain (other parts from reference TRBV7-3 and TRBJ1-2): GAGVSQTPSNKVTEKGKYVELRCDPISGHTALYWYRQSLGQGPEFLIYFQGTGAADDSGLPNDRFFAVRPEGSVSTLKIQRTERGDSAVYLCASADRNYGYTFGSGTRLTVV.

This clone came up a few times. This chain connects TRBV6-6 to TRBJ2-5; possibly TRBD2 for D (6 bases). The CDR3 runs 15 residues. Germline values: CDR1 MNHNY, CDR2 SVGAGI (reference sequence). V was shortened by 5 bases and J by 5 bases, with 18 bases between the two germline ends. CDR3 sequence: CASSDPETSMETQYF. The CDR3 nucleotides read TGTGCCAGCAGTGACCCTGAAACTAGCATGGAGACCCAGTACTTC.

The chain uses TRBV13 and TRBJ2-7; weak D call: TRBD2 (6 bases). The germline V gene has CDR1 PRHDT and CDR2 FYEKMQ (reference sequence). V was pared by 4 bases and J by 7 bases, with 20 bases between. The CDR3 is 15 amino acids. The CDR3 reads CASSWGLDPLREQYF. DNA of the CDR3: TGTGCCAGCAGCTGGGGACTCGACCCCTTAAGGGAGCAGTACTTC.

The CDR3 sequence: CATGRNTEAFF. For the CDR3, the DNA is TGTGCCACGGGGAGGAACACTGAAGCTTTCTTT. The V and J genes are TRBV19 and TRBJ1-1; D is undetermined. V lost 10 bases and J 1 base, leaving 7 bases between the germline ends. The CDR3 consists of 11 residues. Germline values: CDR1 LNHDA, CDR2 SQIVND (reference sequence).

This clone has just a few counts. This chain joins TRBV5-4 and TRBJ2-3, with TRBD1 matching 8 bases. Per the germline V gene, CDR1 is SGHNT and CDR2 is YYREEE (reference sequence). The CDR3 sequence is 15 residues long. V dropped 3 bases and J dropped 4; count of bases not matched to a gene: 7. The CDR3 spells CASSSGTGGPDTQYF. The CDR3 DNA reads TGTGCCAGCAGCTCTGGTACAGGGGGACCAGATACGCAGTATTTT.

This clone was seen only a few times. The chain employs TRBV29-1 and TRBJ2-7; a weak D match, TRBD1 (6 bases). CDR1 is SQVTM, CDR2 ANQGSEA, per germline. The CDR3 extends over 11 amino acids. V was clipped by 4 bases and J by 3 bases, with 7 bases between them. CDR3 loop: CSVGDNYEQYF. The CDR3 region has the DNA TGCAGCGTTGGGGACAACTACGAGCAGTACTTC.

The V and J genes are TRBV6-1 and TRBJ1-5, with 9 nucleotides matching TRBD1. The CDR3 extends over 13 amino acids. The trim removed 6 bases at V and 4 bases at J, leaving 1 base unmatched. Looked up from germline, CDR1 is MNHNS and CDR2 is SASEGT. DNA for the CDR3: TGTGCCAGCAGCGGGACAGGGAATCAGCCCCAGCATTTT. As protein: CASSGTGNQPQHF.

This clone has just a few counts. The CDR3 reads CASSIGGVQPQHF. The DNA for the CDR3 is TGTGCCAGTAGTATAGGGGGGGTTCAGCCCCAGCATTTT. The chain is built from TRBV19 and TRBJ1-5; a possible D gene is TRBD1 (5 bases). The CDR3 sequence is 13 residues long. The germline V gene has CDR1 LNHDA and CDR2 SQIVND (reference sequence). V gave up 1 base and J gave up 6 bases, with 7 bases separating them.

The table lists this clone with a few counts. The V and J genes are TRBV2 and TRBJ1-1; TRBD1 aligns across 7 bases. V gave up 2 bases and J gave up 3 bases; unmatched junction bases: 6. Germline V CDR1 and CDR2: SNHLY, FYNNEI. The CDR3 has 15 amino acids. The CDR3 here is CASSEPGQRYTEAFF. DNA of the CDR3: TGTGCCAGCAGTGAACCGGGACAGAGATACACTGAAGCTTTCTTT. The full variable domain, rest sourced from reference TRBV2 and TRBJ1-1, is EPEVTQTPSHQVTQMGQEVILRCVPISNHLYFYWYRQILGQKVEFLVSFYNNEISEKSEIFDDQFSVERPDGSNFTLKIRSTKLEDSAMYFCASSEPGQRYTEAFFGQGTRLTVV.

This clone was counted a few times. V gene TRBV9 combines with J gene TRBJ2-2, with 10 bases matching TRBD2. Germline-derived CDR1 and CDR2 are SGDLS and YYNGEE. The CDR3 covers 16 residues. Unmatched junction bases numbered 5, after V lost 4 bases and J lost 2 bases. The CDR3: CASSSGTSANTGELFF. CDR3 DNA sequence: TGTGCCAGCAGCTCCGGGACTAGCGCCAACACCGGGGAGCTGTTTTTT.

This chain connects TRBV7-9 to TRBJ1-1; D is unclear. Trimming took off 0 bases at V and 6 bases at J, with 14 bases between the two ends. This CDR3 is built from 15 residues. Germline CDR1 and CDR2: SEHNR and FQNEAQ (reference sequence). CDR3 DNA sequence: TGTGCCAGCAGCTTAGCGGGCCCGCAGTTGGCTGAAGCTTTCTTT. Protein: CASSLAGPQLAEAFF.

This clone has a handful of counts. V usage is TRBV27 and J usage is TRBJ2-1; 10 bases match TRBD2. The CDR3 has 15 amino acids. V dropped 2 bases and J dropped 8; count of bases not matched to a gene: 6. The germline gives CDR1 MNHEY, CDR2 SMNVEV (reference sequence). The CDR3: CASSLGTSGVYEQFF. CDR3 in DNA: TGTGCCAGCAGTTTAGGTACTAGCGGGGTTTATGAGCAGTTCTTC.

This clone has only a few counts. The chain has TRBV7-2 and TRBJ2-5, with D maybe TRBD1 (5 bases). Germline values: CDR1 SGHTA, CDR2 FQGNSA. The CDR3 is made up of 14 amino acids. Trimming took off 1 base at V and 4 bases at J, with 10 bases between the two ends. As DNA, the CDR3 is TGTGCCAGCAGCTTAGAGAACAGGATAGAGACCCAGTACTTC. This encodes CASSLENRIETQYF.

The chain employs TRBV11-3 and TRBJ2-1, with TRBD2 as a possible D gene (7 bases). Trimming took 5 bases from V and 0 from J, leaving 14 bases between them. Germline values: CDR1 SGHNT, CDR2 YENEEA. There are 16 residues in the CDR3. The CDR3: CASSRGRESSYNEQFF. As DNA, the CDR3 is TGTGCCAGCAGCCGGGGGCGGGAGAGCTCCTACAATGAGCAGTTCTTC. Complete variable domain (other parts from reference TRBV11-3 and TRBJ2-1): EAGVVQSPRYKIIEKKQPVAFWCNPISGHNTLYWYLQNLGQGPELLIRYENEEAVDDSQLPKDRFSAERLKGVDSTLKIQPAELGDSAVYLCASSRGRESSYNEQFFGPGTRLTVL.

This clone was picked up a small number of times. This chain joins TRBV4-2 and TRBJ2-7; maybe TRBD1 (6 bases). Trimming took off 4 bases at V and 1 base at J, with 11 bases between the two ends. This CDR3 has 14 amino acids. From germline, CDR1 is LGHNA and CDR2 YNFKEQ. CDR3 sequence: CASSPLGQSYEQYF. The CDR3 nucleotides are TGTGCCAGCAGCCCTCTGGGACAATCCTACGAGCAGTACTTC.

This clone was seen a handful of times. The chain is built from TRBV7-9 and TRBJ2-2, with 8 bases aligning to TRBD1. J lost 3 bases, V lost 6 bases, and 9 bases had no gene match. This CDR3 has 16 residues. Germline CDR1 SEHNR, CDR2 FQNEAQ (reference sequence). In nucleotides, the CDR3 is TGTGCCAGCAGTTCTAGGACAGGGAAGGACACCGGGGAGCTGTTTTTT. It yields the protein CASSSRTGKDTGELFF.

This clone has only a few counts. This rearrangement joins TRBV5-1 to TRBJ2-3; the match to TRBD1 covers 10 bases. The CDR3 consists of 16 residues. V lost 4 bases, J lost 2 bases, and 7 bases stayed unmatched. Per germline, CDR1 SGHRS and CDR2 YFSETQ. CDR3 loop: CASSLRQGANTDTQYF. Written as DNA, the CDR3 is TGCGCCAGCAGCCTTAGACAGGGGGCTAACACAGATACGCAGTATTTT. Complete variable domain (other parts from reference TRBV5-1 and TRBJ2-3): KAGVTQTPRYLIKTRGQQVTLSCSPISGHRSVSWYQQTPGQGLQFLFEYFSETQRNKGNFPGRFSGRQFSNSRSEMNVSTLELGDSALYLCASSLRQGANTDTQYFGPGTRLTVL.